These T cell receptor beta chains were read from a single sample in a study of blood T cell repertoires in COVID-19. Clones were read by immunoSEQ multiplex PCR, and TCRdb kept only the in-frame ones, dropping some. Of about 140,000 clones listed, around 78% are singletons. The sample consisted of peripheral blood. The receptors come from a woman of 80 years or more with active or convalescent COVID-19. Both conserved end residues are part of each CDR3. The order of the fields is clone size, V gene, J gene, D gene, CDR3 protein, CDR3 DNA. D genes are given only for firm matches. Expanded clones are given a class, and other clones once, few, many or no size at all.

NA	TRBV28	TRBJ1-2	TRBD1	CASNQGDVYGYTF	TGTGCCAGCAATCAGGGGGACGTCTATGGCTACACCTTC
NA	TRBV5-6	TRBJ2-7	NA	CASSLWRTSGSYEQYF	TGTGCCAGCAGCTTGTGGAGGACGTCCGGCTCCTACGAGCAGTACTTC
NA	TRBV11-2	TRBJ2-1	TRBD1	CASSPGQGPREQFF	TGTGCCAGCAGTCCGGGACAGGGGCCTCGGGAGCAGTTCTTC
NA	TRBV30	TRBJ1-1	NA	CAWSDGVNTEAFF	TGTGCCTGGAGTGACGGGGTGAACACTGAAGCTTTCTTT
NA	TRBV28	TRBJ1-5	TRBD1	CASSSGGAGNQPQHF	TGTGCCAGCAGCTCAGGGGGCGCAGGCAATCAGCCCCAGCATTTT
NA	TRBV29-1	TRBJ1-2	NA	CSERRGGYGYTF	TGCAGCGAAAGGAGGGGCGGCTATGGCTACACCTTC
NA	TRBV2	TRBJ2-7	TRBD2	CASSDRGSSYEQYF	TGTGCCAGCAGTGATCGCGGGAGCTCCTACGAGCAGTACTTC
NA	TRBV5-1	TRBJ1-2	TRBD1	CASSLSGTGRGYTF	TGCGCCAGCAGCTTATCCGGGACAGGGCGCGGCTACACCTTC
NA	TRBV30	TRBJ2-1	TRBD2	CAWSVTSGGAYEQFF	TGTGCCTGGAGTGTAACTAGCGGGGGGGCGTATGAGCAGTTCTTC
NA	TRBV7-6	TRBJ2-3	TRBD2	CASSSPGTSGGRGDTQYF	TGTGCCAGCAGCTCACCCGGGACTAGCGGGGGCCGAGGAGATACGCAGTATTTT
NA	TRBV7-3	TRBJ2-1	TRBD1	CASSPSPGQGAVEQFF	TGTGCCAGCAGCCCCTCGCCGGGACAGGGGGCGGTTGAGCAGTTCTTC
NA	TRBV7-9	TRBJ2-3	NA	CASSPPRGNTSTDTQYF	TGTGCCAGCAGCCCCCCCCGGGGGAACACTAGCACAGATACGCAGTATTTT
once	TRBV11-2	TRBJ2-7	TRBD2	CASSPGLATGYEQYF	TGTGCCAGCAGCCCAGGACTAGCGACTGGGTACGAGCAGTACTTC
NA	TRBV29-1	TRBJ1-2	TRBD1	CSVEDSNGGYRGYGYTF	TGCAGCGTTGAAGACTCAAACGGGGGCTACAGGGGCTATGGCTACACCTTC